The TCR beta chain described here comes from a study of blood T cell repertoires in COVID-19 (dated by TCRdb to 2020 to 2021). Turning to the overall study: Collaborator samples came from the United States, Italy and Spain and covered acute and convalescent phases of COVID-19. The material from the prospective study consisted of cDNA or gDNA derived from T cells, B-cell-depleted T cells, or PBMCs. Subjects who had been exposed to COVID-19, were actively infected with it, or had recovered from it provided the deeply sampled blood TCRbeta repertoires that made up the dataset. The repertoires were made available in a free public database intended to serve as a resource for research on the immune response to SARS-CoV-2. Samples were obtained from the ongoing ImmuneRACE study (first 160 participants) and from about 1,300 subjects provided by 6 global collaborators. The sample metadata nearly always contained a de-identified subject ID, COVID-19 status, age in years and sex. HLA class I and class II types, where available, came from metadata supplied by the sample provider rather than from assay-based typing. Study-wide conclusions, independent of this receptor: The amount of clinical and demographic metadata varied by source and participant and was provided uncurated.

Counted from cysteine to phenylalanine, this CDR3 has 14 amino acids. The entry retains the CDR3 DNA only, 42 bases that are in frame from base 1. CDR1 and CDR2 were assigned from the germline V gene (reference sequence) as MNHNY and SVGAGI. V sheds 2 bases and J sheds 5 bases, leaving 12 bases between their ends. As concerns this clone: What antigen it recognizes has not been identified. The record has no base qualities; no much larger clone is one base away.

The immunoSEQ Assay, a bias-controlled multiplex PCR, was used to amplify TCRbeta CDR3 regions from genomic DNA. In the original analysis: The number of nucleated cells in each sample was estimated from the amplification of reference gene primers within the assay. To quantify the absolute abundance of each unique TCRbeta CDR3 rearrangement, sequence reads were collapsed and filtered. For each sample, productive Simpson clonality was calculated as the square root of Simpson's diversity index across productive rearrangements. In its TCRdb copy, this immuneACCESS table keeps in-frame sequences only and misses some clones. Where compared with another copy, unresolved V genes explain less than half of these, and the others have no known cause. Clonal size and the V and J genes are those of that table, whereas D and trimming came from the DNA. In all, the sample holds 70,000 to 95,000 clones, and roughly 90% of those were seen once. The leading ten clones occupy approximately 1.6% of the sample.

Each collaborating institution followed its own protocols to collect whole blood in K2EDTA tubes. For TCRbeta analysis, collaborators shipped samples as frozen whole blood, isolated PBMCs, or DNA extracted from either of those sample types. The chain uses TRBV6-6 and TRBJ1-1, and TRBD1 may be the D gene, going by 5 matching bases. The sample taken for sequencing was peripheral blood. The receptor comes from a human donor with active COVID-19. The donor label of this sample is uncertain. The base sequence is TGTGCCAGCAGTTACGCCCCGGGGGGGACTGAAGCTTTCTTT. The translation is CASSYAPGGTEAFF.